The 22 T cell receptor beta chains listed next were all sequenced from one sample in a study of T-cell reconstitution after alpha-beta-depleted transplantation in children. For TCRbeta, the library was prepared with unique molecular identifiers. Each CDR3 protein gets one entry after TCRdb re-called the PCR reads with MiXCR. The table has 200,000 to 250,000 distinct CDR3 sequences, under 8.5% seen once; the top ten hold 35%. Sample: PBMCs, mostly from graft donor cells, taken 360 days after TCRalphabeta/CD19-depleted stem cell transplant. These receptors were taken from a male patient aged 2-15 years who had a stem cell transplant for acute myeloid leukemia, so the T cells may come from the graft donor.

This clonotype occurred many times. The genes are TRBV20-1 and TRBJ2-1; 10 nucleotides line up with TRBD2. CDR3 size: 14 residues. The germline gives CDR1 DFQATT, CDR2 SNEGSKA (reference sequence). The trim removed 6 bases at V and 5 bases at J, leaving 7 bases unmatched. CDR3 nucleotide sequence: TGCAGTGCCCTTGGAGCGGGAGGGGACAATGAGCAGTTCTTC. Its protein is CSALGAGGDNEQFF.

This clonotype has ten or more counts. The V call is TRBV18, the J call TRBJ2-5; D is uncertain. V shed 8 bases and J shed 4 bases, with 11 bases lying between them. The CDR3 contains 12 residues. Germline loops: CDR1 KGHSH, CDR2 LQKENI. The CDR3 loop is CASSPSGETQYF. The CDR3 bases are TGTGCCAGCAGCCCCAGTGGAGAGACCCAGTACTTC.

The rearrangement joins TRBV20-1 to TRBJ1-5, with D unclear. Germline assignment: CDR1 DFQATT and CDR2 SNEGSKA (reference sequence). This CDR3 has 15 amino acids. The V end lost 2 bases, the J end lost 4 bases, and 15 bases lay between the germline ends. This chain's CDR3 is CSARPGRVRNQPQHF. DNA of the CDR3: TGCAGTGCTAGACCGGGGAGGGTCAGGAATCAGCCCCAGCATTTT.

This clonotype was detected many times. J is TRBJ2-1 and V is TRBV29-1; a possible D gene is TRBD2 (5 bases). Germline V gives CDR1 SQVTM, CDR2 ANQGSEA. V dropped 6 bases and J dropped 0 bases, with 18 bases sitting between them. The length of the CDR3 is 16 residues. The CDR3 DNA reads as TGCAGCGTAGCCCGATGGCGGGCTAGCTCCTACAATGAGCAGTTCTTC. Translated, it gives CSVARWRASSYNEQFF.

The CDR3 sequence is CASSFDSLSYNEQFF. Written as DNA, the CDR3 is TGTGCCAGCAGCTTTGACAGCCTCTCCTACAATGAGCAGTTCTTC. The chain carries TRBV3-1 and TRBJ2-1, with D perhaps TRBD1 (5 bases). This CDR3 contains 15 residues. Deletions cut 5 bases from V and 0 bases from J, with 11 bases between. Germline lookup yields CDR1 LGHDT and CDR2 YNNKEL (reference sequence).

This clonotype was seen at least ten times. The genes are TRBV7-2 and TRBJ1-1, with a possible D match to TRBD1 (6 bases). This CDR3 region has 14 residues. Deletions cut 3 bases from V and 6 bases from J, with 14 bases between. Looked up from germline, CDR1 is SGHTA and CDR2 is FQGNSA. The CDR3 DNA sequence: TGTGCCAGCAGCTTGTCATCAGGGGAAGCTGAAGCTTTCTTT. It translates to CASSLSSGEAEAFF.

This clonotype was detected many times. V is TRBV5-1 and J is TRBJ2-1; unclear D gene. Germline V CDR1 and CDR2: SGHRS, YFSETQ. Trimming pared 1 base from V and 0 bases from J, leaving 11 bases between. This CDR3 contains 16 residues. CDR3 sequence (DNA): TGCGCCAGCAGCTTGTCTGGAGCGAGCTCCTACAATGAGCAGTTCTTC. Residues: CASSLSGASSYNEQFF.

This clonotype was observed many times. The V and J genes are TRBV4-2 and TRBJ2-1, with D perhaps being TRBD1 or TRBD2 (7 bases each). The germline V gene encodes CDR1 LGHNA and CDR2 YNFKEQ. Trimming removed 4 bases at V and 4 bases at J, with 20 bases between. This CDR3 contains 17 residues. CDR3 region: CASSPLVGEGAYNEQFF. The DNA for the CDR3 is TGTGCCAGCAGCCCCCTTGTTGGGGAGGGGGCATACAATGAGCAGTTCTTC.

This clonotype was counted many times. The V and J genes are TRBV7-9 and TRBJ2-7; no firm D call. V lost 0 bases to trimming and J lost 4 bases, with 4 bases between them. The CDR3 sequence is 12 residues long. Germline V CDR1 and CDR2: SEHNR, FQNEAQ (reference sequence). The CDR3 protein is CASSLAFYEQYF. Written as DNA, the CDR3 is TGTGCCAGCAGCTTAGCCTTTTACGAGCAGTACTTC.

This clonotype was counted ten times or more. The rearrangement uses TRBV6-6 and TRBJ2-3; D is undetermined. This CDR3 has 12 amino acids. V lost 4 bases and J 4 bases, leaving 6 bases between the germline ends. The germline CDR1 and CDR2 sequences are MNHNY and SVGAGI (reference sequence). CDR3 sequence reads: CASSFSPDTQYF. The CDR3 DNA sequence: TGTGCCAGCAGTTTCTCGCCAGATACGCAGTATTTT.

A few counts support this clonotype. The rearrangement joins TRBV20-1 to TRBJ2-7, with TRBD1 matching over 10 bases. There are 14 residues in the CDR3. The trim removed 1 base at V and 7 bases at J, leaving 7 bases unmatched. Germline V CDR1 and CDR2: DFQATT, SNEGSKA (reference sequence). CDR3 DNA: TGCAGTGCTAGAGCCGGGACAGGGGTAAGGGAGCAGTACTTC. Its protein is CSARAGTGVREQYF.

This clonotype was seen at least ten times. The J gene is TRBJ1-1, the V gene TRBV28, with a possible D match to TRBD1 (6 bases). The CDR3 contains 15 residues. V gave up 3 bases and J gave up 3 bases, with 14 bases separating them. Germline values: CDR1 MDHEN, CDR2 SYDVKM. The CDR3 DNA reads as TGTGCCAGCAGTTTCAGGGGAGTTACGGACACTGAAGCTTTCTTT. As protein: CASSFRGVTDTEAFF.

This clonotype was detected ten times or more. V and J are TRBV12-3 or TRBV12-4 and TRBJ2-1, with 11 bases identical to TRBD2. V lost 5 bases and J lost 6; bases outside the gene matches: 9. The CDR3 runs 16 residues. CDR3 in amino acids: CASSPPGTSGLNEQFF. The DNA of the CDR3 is TGTGCCAGCAGTCCCCCGGGGACTAGCGGCCTCAATGAGCAGTTCTTC.

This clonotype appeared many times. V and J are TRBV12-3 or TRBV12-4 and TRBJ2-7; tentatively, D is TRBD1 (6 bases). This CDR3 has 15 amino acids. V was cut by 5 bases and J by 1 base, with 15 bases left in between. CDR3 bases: TGTGCCAGCAGTACCGACAGGATTTCATCCTACGAGCAGTACGTC. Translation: CASSTDRISSYEQYV.

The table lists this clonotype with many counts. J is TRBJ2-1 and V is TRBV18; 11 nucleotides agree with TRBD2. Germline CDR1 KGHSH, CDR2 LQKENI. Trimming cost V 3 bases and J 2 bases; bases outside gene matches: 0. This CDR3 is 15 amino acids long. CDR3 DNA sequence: TGTGCCAGCTCACCGGGACTAGCGGCCTACAATGAGCAGTTCTTC. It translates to CASSPGLAAYNEQFF.

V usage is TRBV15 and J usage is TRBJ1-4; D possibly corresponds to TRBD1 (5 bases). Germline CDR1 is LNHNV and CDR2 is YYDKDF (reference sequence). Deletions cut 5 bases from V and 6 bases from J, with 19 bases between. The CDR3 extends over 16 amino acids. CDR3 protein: CATSLWPQGPDEKLFF. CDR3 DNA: TGTGCCACCAGCTTGTGGCCCCAGGGACCAGATGAAAAACTGTTTTTT. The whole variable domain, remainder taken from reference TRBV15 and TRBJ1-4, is DAMVIQNPRYQVTQFGKPVTLSCSQTLNHNVMYWYQQKSSQAPKLLFHYYDKDFNNEADTPDNFQSRRPNTSFCFLDIRSPGLGDTAMYLCATSLWPQGPDEKLFFGSGTQLSVL.

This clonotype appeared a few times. As DNA, the CDR3 is TGTGCCAGCAGATTAGCGGGAGCTGGGTACCAAGAGACCCAGTACTTC. Translating gives CASRLAGAGYQETQYF. The chain recombines TRBV6-2 or TRBV6-3 with TRBJ2-5, with 9 bases identical to TRBD2. This CDR3 has 16 residues. V shed 6 bases, J shed 0 bases, and the junction held 8 bases outside the gene matches. Germline V gene data show CDR1 as MNHEY and CDR2 as SVGEGT.

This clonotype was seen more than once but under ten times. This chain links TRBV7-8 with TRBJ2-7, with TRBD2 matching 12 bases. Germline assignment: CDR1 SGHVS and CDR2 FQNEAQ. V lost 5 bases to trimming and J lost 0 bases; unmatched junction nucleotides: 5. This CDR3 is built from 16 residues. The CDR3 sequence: CASSLGLAGNSYEQYF. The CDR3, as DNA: TGTGCCAGCAGCCTAGGACTAGCGGGAAACTCCTACGAGCAGTACTTC.

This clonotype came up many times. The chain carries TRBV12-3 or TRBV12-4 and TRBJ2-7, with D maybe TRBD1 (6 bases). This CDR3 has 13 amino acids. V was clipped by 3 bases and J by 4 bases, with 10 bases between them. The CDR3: CASSLTQGYEQYF. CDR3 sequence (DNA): TGTGCCAGCAGTTTGACCCAGGGGTACGAGCAGTACTTC.

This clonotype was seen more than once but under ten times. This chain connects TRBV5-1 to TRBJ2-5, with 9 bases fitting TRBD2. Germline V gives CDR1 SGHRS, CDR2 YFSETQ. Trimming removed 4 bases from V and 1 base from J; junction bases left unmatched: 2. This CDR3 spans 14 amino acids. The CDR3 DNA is TGCGCCAGCAGCGGCGGGGGGGCCCAAGAGACCCAGTACTTC. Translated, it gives CASSGGGAQETQYF.

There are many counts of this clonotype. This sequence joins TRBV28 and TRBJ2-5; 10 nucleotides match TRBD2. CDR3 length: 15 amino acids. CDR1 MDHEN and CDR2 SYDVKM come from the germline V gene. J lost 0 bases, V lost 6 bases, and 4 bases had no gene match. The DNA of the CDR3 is TGTGCCAGCAGACTAGCGGGGAAGTACCAAGAGACCCAGTACTTC. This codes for CASRLAGKYQETQYF.

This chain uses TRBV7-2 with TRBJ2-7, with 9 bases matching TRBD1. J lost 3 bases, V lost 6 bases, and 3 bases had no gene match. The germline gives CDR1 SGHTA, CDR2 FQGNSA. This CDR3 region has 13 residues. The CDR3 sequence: CASRQTGGYEQYF. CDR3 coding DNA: TGTGCCAGCAGGCAGACAGGGGGCTACGAGCAGTACTTC.